This is a list of T cell receptor beta chains from one sample in a study of blood T cell repertoires in COVID-19. This table comes from immunoSEQ multiplex PCR, and its TCRdb copy is limited to in-frame clones, with some not included. The sample contains approximately 130,000 clones, around four fifths of which appear only once. Sample: PBMCs or T cells enriched from blood (not recorded which). These receptors all come from a young man who had recovered from COVID-19. CDR3s include the opening cysteine and the closing phenylalanine or tryptophan. D genes are given only for firm matches. Clone size is stated in some rows and not others, as once, few, many or a class when expanded.

CDR3nt	CDR3aa	abundance	j_gene	v_gene	d_gene
TGTGCCAGCAGTAGTACAGGGGGGCGAAATACGCAGTATTTT	CASSSTGGRNTQYF	NA	TRBJ2-3	TRBV27	TRBD1
TGTGCCAGTAGTCCTACAGGGGACACTGAAGCTTTCTTT	CASSPTGDTEAFF	NA	TRBJ1-1	TRBV19	TRBD1
TGTGCCAGCAGCTACGAGACTAGCGGGGGACAAGAGACCCAGTACTTC	CASSYETSGGQETQYF	NA	TRBJ2-5	TRBV5-6	TRBD2
TGTGCCAGCAGCTTGGGTCAGAACTATGGCTACACCTTC	CASSLGQNYGYTF	once	TRBJ1-2	TRBV5-6	NA
TGTGCCAGCCTCGCGACAGCCTCCGGCGTCCTGACTTTC	CASLATASGVLTF	NA	TRBJ2-6	TRBV18	NA
TGTGCCAGCAGTCCTTGGGACAGAAACACTGAAGCTTTCTTT	CASSPWDRNTEAFF	NA	TRBJ1-1	TRBV27	TRBD1
TGTGCCAGCCTCGACAGGTTCAATGGCTACACCTTC	CASLDRFNGYTF	NA	TRBJ1-2	TRBV2	NA
TGTGCCAGCAGTCCCGACAGGGGGGCTGAAAAACTGTTTTTT	CASSPDRGAEKLFF	NA	TRBJ1-4	TRBV6-5	TRBD1
TGTGCCAGCAGCCGACAGCCAGGGCCCTACGAGCAGTACTTC	CASSRQPGPYEQYF	NA	TRBJ2-7	TRBV7-9	NA
TGTGCCAGCAGCGTATCTTTCGGGGGACTAGCGGGAGGCCCCCCAGATACGCAGTATTTT	CASSVSFGGLAGGPPDTQYF	NA	TRBJ2-3	TRBV9	TRBD2
TGTGCCAGCAGCGGACAGGGGGCAGCCAAAAACATTCAGTACTTC	CASSGQGAAKNIQYF	NA	TRBJ2-4	TRBV21-1	NA
TGCGCCAGCAGCCTTTCCCCGGGACAGGGCCTTAGCTCCTATAATTCACCCCTCCACTTT	CASSLSPGQGLSSYNSPLHF	few	TRBJ1-6	TRBV4-1	TRBD1
TGTGCCAGCAGCTTGGTGGGCGACGTTAACTATGGCTACACCTTC	CASSLVGDVNYGYTF	once	TRBJ1-2	TRBV5-4	NA
TGTGCCAGCAGCAGGGAAGGGGGCGGTTCACCCCTCCACTTT	CASSREGGGSPLHF	once	TRBJ1-6	TRBV7-9	TRBD1
TGCGCCAGCAGCCTTGGACAGGGTTTCGAAAAACTGTTTTTT	CASSLGQGFEKLFF	NA	TRBJ1-4	TRBV5-1	TRBD1
TGTGCCAGCAGCGGTTCATCGGGACAGGGGCAACAAGAGACCCAGTACTTC	CASSGSSGQGQQETQYF	NA	TRBJ2-5	TRBV11-3	TRBD1
TGTGCCAGCAGTTTAGAGGGGCCAGAGACCCAGTACTTC	CASSLEGPETQYF	NA	TRBJ2-5	TRBV12-3/TRBV12-4	NA
TGTGCCAGCAGTGGGGCAGACTATGGCTACACCTTC	CASSGADYGYTF	NA	TRBJ1-2	TRBV2	NA
TGTGCCAGTTCCGAGTTCCGTGGCAGAACTATTGACTACACCTTC	CASSEFRGRTIDYTF	NA	TRBJ1-2	TRBV19	NA
TGTGCCAGTACCCCGGGACTAGCGGGGGGGCGACTGTCCGGGGAGCTGTTTTTT	CASTPGLAGGRLSGELFF	few	TRBJ2-2	TRBV19	TRBD2
TGTGCCAGCTTGGGGACAGTTAGAGAAAAACTGTTTTTT	CASLGTVREKLFF	NA	TRBJ1-4	TRBV2	TRBD1
TGTGCCAGCAGCTTGGTAGAAAATACGCAGTATTTT	CASSLVENTQYF	once	TRBJ2-3	TRBV5-5	NA
TGTGCCAGCGTGATGGGGGGTCAGCCCCAGCATTTT	CASVMGGQPQHF	NA	TRBJ1-5	TRBV6-5	NA
TGTGCCAGCAGTTTAGACAGGGTCTATGGCTACACCTTC	CASSLDRVYGYTF	NA	TRBJ1-2	TRBV12-3/TRBV12-4	NA
TGTGCCAGCAGCTTAGGAGACAGGGACCAAGAGACCCAGTACTTC	CASSLGDRDQETQYF	NA	TRBJ2-5	TRBV7-9	TRBD1
TGTGCCAGCAGTACGAGACAGGGTCTAGCCAAAAACATTCAGTACTTC	CASSTRQGLAKNIQYF	NA	TRBJ2-4	TRBV27	TRBD1
TGCGCCAGCAGTGAAGACTATCCGACCTGGCTCTACCCCAAAAGCAATCAGCCCCAGCATTTT	CASSEDYPTWLYPKSNQPQHF	NA	TRBJ1-5	TRBV10-1	NA
TGTGCCAGCAGCCCGGGACAGGGACGTTACTATGGCTACACCTTC	CASSPGQGRYYGYTF	NA	TRBJ1-2	TRBV14	TRBD1
TGTGCCAGTAGTAGGGGACAGGGGAACTATGGCTACACCTTC	CASSRGQGNYGYTF	few	TRBJ1-2	TRBV19	TRBD1
TGTGCCAGCAGTGATCACCCGACGGGGTTACGTGGGGAAGGGGCCAACGTCCTGACTTTC	CASSDHPTGLRGEGANVLTF	NA	TRBJ2-6	TRBV6-4	NA
TGTGCCAGCAGCTTACAGGGGGCTACGGGAAACACCATATATTTT	CASSLQGATGNTIYF	few	TRBJ1-3	TRBV5-4	TRBD1